This paragraph covers one T cell receptor beta chain sequence. This CDR3 comprises 16 residues. V was trimmed by 4 bases and J by 4 bases, leaving 17 bases between them. CDR1 and CDR2 (germline): SQVTM, ANQGSEA. TCRdb's copy holds only in-frame clones and misses some; the assay was immunoSEQ multiplex PCR. The sample has 60,000 to 75,000 clones, 90% to 95% seen once. These data come from a study of OX40 agonist ivuxolimab in advanced cancers. The receptor's source is an adult with an advanced solid tumor such as melanoma, head and neck, liver or kidney cancer. The chain is built from TRBV29-1 and TRBJ2-6, with D perhaps assigned TRBD1 or TRBD2 (6 bases each). Sequencing was performed on CD4+ or CD8+ T cells sorted from blood, taken in a trial of the OX40 agonist ivuxolimab. The CDR3, as DNA: TGCAGCGTTGGACAGGTCGAGGGGGGCGGGGCCAACGTCCTGACTTTC. Protein product: CSVGQVEGGGANVLTF.